The sequence of this T cell receptor (beta chain) was determined in a study of OX40 agonist ivuxolimab in advanced cancers. The length of the CDR3 is 15 residues. Germline values: CDR1 LGHNA, CDR2 YSLEER. V lost 2 bases to trimming and J lost 6 bases; unmatched junction nucleotides: 7. Of note for this clone: Its cognate antigen is unknown.

The study's findings and limits: The antigen specificity of the peripheral T cells (those that were expanded) was not determined.

Generated by immunoSEQ multiplex PCR, the TCRdb table keeps only in-frame clones and is missing some. This sample has around 50,000 clones, with 80% to 90% found just once. The clonotype was recovered from an adult with an advanced solid tumor such as melanoma, head and neck, liver or kidney cancer. The specimen was CD4+ or CD8+ T cells sorted from blood, collected in a trial of the OX40 agonist ivuxolimab. V is TRBV4-3 and J is TRBJ2-7, with TRBD1 matching over 10 bases. The CDR3 loop is CASSQNTRTGGEQYF. CDR3 bases: TGCGCCAGCAGCCAAAATACCCGGACAGGGGGCGAGCAGTACTTC.